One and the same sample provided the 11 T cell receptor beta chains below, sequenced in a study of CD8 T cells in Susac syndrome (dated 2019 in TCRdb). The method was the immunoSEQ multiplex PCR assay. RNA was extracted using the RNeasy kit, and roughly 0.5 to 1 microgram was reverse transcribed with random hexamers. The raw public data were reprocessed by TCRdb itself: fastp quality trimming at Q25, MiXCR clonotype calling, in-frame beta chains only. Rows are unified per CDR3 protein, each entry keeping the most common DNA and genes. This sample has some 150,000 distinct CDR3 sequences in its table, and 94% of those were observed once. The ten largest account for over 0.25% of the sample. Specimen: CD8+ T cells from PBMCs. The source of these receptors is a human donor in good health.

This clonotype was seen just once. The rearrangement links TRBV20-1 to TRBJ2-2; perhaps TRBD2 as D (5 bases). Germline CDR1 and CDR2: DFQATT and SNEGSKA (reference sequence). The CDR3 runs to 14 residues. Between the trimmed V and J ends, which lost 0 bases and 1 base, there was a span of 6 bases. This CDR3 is CSAREGRNTGELFF. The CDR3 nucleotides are TGCAGTGCTAGAGAGGGGAGGAACACCGGGGAGCTGTTTTTT.

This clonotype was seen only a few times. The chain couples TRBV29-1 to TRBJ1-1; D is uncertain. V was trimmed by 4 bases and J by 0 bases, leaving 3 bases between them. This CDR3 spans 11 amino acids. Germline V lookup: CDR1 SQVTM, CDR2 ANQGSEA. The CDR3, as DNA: TGCAGCGTTGTTTTGAACACTGAAGCTTTCTTT. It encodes CSVVLNTEAFF.

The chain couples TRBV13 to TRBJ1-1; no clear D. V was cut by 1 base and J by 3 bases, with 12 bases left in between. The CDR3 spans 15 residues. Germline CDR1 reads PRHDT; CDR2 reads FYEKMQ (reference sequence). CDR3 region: CASSLVVAQDTEAFF. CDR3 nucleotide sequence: TGTGCCAGCAGCTTAGTTGTGGCCCAGGACACTGAAGCTTTCTTT. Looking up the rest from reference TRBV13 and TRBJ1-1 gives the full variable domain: AAGVIQSPRHLIKEKRETATLKCYPIPRHDTVYWYQQGPGQDPQFLISFYEKMQSDKGSIPDRFSAQQFSDYHSELNMSSLELGDSALYFCASSLVVAQDTEAFFGQGTRLTVV.

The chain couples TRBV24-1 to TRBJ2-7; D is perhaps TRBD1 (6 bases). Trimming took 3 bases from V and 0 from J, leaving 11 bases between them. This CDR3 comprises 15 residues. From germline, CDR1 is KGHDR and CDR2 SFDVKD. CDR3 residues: CATSDGTGSSYEQYF. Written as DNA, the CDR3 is TGTGCCACCAGTGATGGAACAGGGAGCTCCTACGAGCAGTACTTC.

The CDR3 sequence: CASSHGTGANTEAFF. CDR3 coding DNA: TGTGCCAGTAGCCACGGGACAGGGGCGAACACTGAAGCTTTCTTT. This sequence joins TRBV19 and TRBJ1-1, with 10 bases matching TRBD1. There are 15 residues in the CDR3. Germline-derived CDR1 and CDR2 are LNHDA and SQIVND (reference sequence). Trimming took 6 bases from V and 1 from J; bases not matched to a gene: 5. Full variable domain (remainder filled in from reference TRBV19 and TRBJ1-1): DGGITQSPKYLFRKEGQNVTLSCEQNLNHDAMYWYRQDPGQGLRLIYYSQIVNDFQKGDIAEGYSVSREKKESFPLTVTSAQKNPTAFYLCASSHGTGANTEAFFGQGTRLTVV.

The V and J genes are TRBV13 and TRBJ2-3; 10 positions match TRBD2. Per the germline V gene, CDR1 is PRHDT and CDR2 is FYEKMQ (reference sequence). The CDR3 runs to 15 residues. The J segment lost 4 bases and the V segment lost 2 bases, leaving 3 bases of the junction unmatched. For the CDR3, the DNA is TGTGCCAGCAGCTTAAGGCTAGCGGGAGCAGATACGCAGTATTTT. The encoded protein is CASSLRLAGADTQYF.

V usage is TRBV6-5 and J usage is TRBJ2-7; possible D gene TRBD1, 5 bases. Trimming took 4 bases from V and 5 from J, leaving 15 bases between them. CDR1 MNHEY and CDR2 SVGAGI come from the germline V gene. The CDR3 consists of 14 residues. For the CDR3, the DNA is TGTGCCAGCAGTTTCGGATTGACAGTCCACGAGCAGTACTTC. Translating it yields CASSFGLTVHEQYF.

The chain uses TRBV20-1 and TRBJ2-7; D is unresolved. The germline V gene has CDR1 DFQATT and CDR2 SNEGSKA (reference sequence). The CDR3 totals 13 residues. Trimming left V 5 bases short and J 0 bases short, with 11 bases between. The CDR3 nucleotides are TGCAGTGCTTCGGATTTCCCCTCCTACGAGCAGTACTTC. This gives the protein CSASDFPSYEQYF.

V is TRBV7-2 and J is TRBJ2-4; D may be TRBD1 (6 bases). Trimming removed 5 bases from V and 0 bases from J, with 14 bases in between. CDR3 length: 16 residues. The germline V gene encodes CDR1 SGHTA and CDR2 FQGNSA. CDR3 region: CASSLTGMVAKNIQYF. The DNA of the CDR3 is TGTGCCAGCAGCCTCACAGGGATGGTAGCCAAAAACATTCAGTACTTC.

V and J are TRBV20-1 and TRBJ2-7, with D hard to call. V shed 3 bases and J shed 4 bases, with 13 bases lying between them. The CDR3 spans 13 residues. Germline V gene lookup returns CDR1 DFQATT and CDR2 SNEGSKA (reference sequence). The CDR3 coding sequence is TGCAGTGCTAGGTTATTCGGGTTGTACGAGCAGTACTTC. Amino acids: CSARLFGLYEQYF.

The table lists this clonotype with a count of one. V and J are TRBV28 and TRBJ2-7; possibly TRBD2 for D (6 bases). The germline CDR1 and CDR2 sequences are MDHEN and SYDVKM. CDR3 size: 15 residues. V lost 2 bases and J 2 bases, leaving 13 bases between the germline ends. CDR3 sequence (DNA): TGTGCCAGCAGTTTAAAGAGGGCGGGGCCCTACGAGCAGTACTTC. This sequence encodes CASSLKRAGPYEQYF.